This T cell receptor (beta chain) was sequenced during a study of vaccination effects on CD4 cells after COVID-19. Per the germline V gene, CDR1 is MNHEY and CDR2 is SVGAGI. This CDR3 is 12 amino acids long. Trimming took 7 bases from V and 7 from J, leaving 11 bases between them. Ahead of sequencing, the ViraFEST assay grew antigen-specific CD4+ T cells using viral peptide pools. Culture lasted 10 days before CD4+ T cell isolation. According to the study, vaccine recipients showed no prior SARS-CoV-2 infection and negative nucleocapsid antibodies. A half-volume exchange with IL-2 medium occurred on days 3 and 7. Using immunoSEQ multiplex PCR, the repertoire was profiled, and TCRdb retains in-frame clones only, with some absent. The sample holds about 55,000 clones, under 70% seen once. In regard to this clone: What it binds is unknown.

The study's findings and limits: Infection- and vaccine-induced clones contracted markedly late after vaccination.

The input for sequencing was CD4+ T cells from PBMCs cultured with SARS-CoV-2 spike peptides, taken before COVID-19 vaccination. This chain uses TRBV6-5 with TRBJ1-5, with D possibly being TRBD1 (6 bases). The sequence came from a human donor who received a COVID-19 vaccine. As DNA, the CDR3 is TGTGCCAGCAAGGGGGGCTCACAGCCCCAGCATTTT. As protein: CASKGGSQPQHF.